This T cell receptor (beta chain) was sequenced for a study of blood T cell repertoires in COVID-19. At the level of the study: From the United States, Italy and Spain came samples of acute and convalescent COVID-19. The cDNA or gDNA used as material had been derived from T cells, B-cell-depleted T cells, or PBMCs.

As originally analysed: Amplification of reference gene primers was used by the study to estimate nucleated cell counts. Profiled with immunoSEQ multiplex PCR; TCRdb holds only in-frame clones, not every one. V, J and clone size are those of that table, while D and trimming were read from the DNA. This table holds about 210,000 clones, 85% to 90% found once. Germline assignment: CDR1 MGHRA and CDR2 YSYEKL. The CDR3 sequence is 19 residues long. V was pared by 0 bases and J by 7 bases, with 16 bases of the junction left unmatched. The chain links TRBV4-1 to TRBJ2-3, with 10 bases aligning to TRBD2. This clonotype originated in a man aged 55 to 70 who had recovered from COVID-19. The source material was peripheral blood. The CDR3 DNA reads TGCGCCAGCAGCCAAGAGGGCGGGGCTAGCGGGGGCCCTAGGAATACGCAGTATTTT. This codes for CASSQEGGASGGPRNTQYF.